The entry that follows covers one T cell receptor (beta chain) sequence. The antigen is undetermined. The TCR beta CDR3 regions underwent amplification using RNA transcripts as the source. The primer set for the first-round RT-PCR of the TCR CDR3 was HTBI. One entry per CDR3 protein, called by TCRdb with MiXCR from the multiplex PCR reads. The sample includes 500,000 or so distinct CDR3 sequences, 15% to 20% of them seen just once. The data were obtained in a study of T cells in Graves' hyperthyroidism and ophthalmopathy. For the study at large: Prior to any treatment, at the point of initial diagnosis, peripheral blood was collected.

Germline V gene lookup returns CDR1 MNHEY and CDR2 SMNVEV (reference sequence). The CDR3 loop spans 14 amino acids. V shed 6 bases and J 5 bases; nucleotides not matched to a gene: 8. Study-wide findings and caveats: In the analysis, a 13 V-J model separated ophthalmopathy from stable hyperthyroidism.

The sequence was obtained from a woman aged 18-29 years with Graves' ophthalmopathy. The sample consisted of blood. The chain is built from TRBV27 and TRBJ2-3; 7 nucleotides align to TRBD1. For the CDR3, the DNA is TGTGCCAGCAGACCGATTAACAGGGGAGATACGCAGTATTTT. Protein sequence: CASRPINRGDTQYF.